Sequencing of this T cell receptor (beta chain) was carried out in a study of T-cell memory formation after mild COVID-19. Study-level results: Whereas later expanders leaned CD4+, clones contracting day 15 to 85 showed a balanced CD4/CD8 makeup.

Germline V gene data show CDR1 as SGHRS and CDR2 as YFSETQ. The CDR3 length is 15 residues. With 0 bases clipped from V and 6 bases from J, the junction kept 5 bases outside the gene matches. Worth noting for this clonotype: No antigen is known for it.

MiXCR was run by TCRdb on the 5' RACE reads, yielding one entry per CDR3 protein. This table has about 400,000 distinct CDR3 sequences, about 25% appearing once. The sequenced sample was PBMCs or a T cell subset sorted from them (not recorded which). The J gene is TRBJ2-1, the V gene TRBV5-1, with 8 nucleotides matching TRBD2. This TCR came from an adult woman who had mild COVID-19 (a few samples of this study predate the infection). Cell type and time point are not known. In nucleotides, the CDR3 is TGCGCCAGCAGCTTGGAAGCGGGAGCCTTCAATGAGCAGTTCTTC. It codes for CASSLEAGAFNEQFF.